These T cell receptor beta chains were read from a single sample in a study of human T cells and chemical hapten exposure. TCRdb re-called the RACE reads with MiXCR, one entry per CDR3 protein. The profile shows tens of thousands of distinct CDR3 sequences, 6.5% to 8% of them singletons. The sample was whole blood, taken in connection with sensitization to the hapten diphenylcyclopropenone (DPC). The source of these receptors is a woman in her forties or fifties with alopecia areata. Some clones in this sample may be carry-over from other donors' samples. CDR3s include the opening cysteine and the closing phenylalanine or tryptophan. Fields, in order: CDR3 length, D gene, V gene, clone size, J gene, CDR3 DNA, CDR3 protein. D genes are given only for firm matches. Not every row has a clone size; where given, it reads once, few, many or a size class.

cdr3_length: 13
d_call: .
v_call: TRBV20-1
clone_size: many
j_call: TRBJ2-7
cdr3_nt: TGCAGTGCTAGGCAGGGGACCCTCTACGAGCAGTACTTC
cdr3_aa: CSARQGTLYEQYF

cdr3_length: 23
d_call: TRBD2
v_call: TRBV7-9
clone_size: many
j_call: TRBJ2-1
cdr3_nt: TGTGCCAGCAGCCGCAGCCTCCCGGGGACTAGCGGGAGCACCCAACCTTGGAACAATGAGCAGTTCTTC
cdr3_aa: CASSRSLPGTSGSTQPWNNEQFF

cdr3_length: 13
d_call: .
v_call: TRBV29-1
clone_size: few
j_call: TRBJ1-1
cdr3_nt: TGCAGCGTCGAACAGGCATCGAACACTGAAGCTTTCTTT
cdr3_aa: CSVEQASNTEAFF

cdr3_length: 13
d_call: .
v_call: TRBV9
clone_size: .
j_call: TRBJ1-2
cdr3_nt: TGTGCCAGCTCCCCTACGGGGGGGCTTGGCTACACCTTC
cdr3_aa: CASSPTGGLGYTF

cdr3_length: 15
d_call: .
v_call: TRBV28
clone_size: many
j_call: TRBJ2-3
cdr3_nt: TGTGCCAGCAGTTCGGCGGGTGAAGGCACAGATACGCAGTATTTT
cdr3_aa: CASSSAGEGTDTQYF

cdr3_length: 13
d_call: .
v_call: TRBV3-1
clone_size: .
j_call: TRBJ2-2
cdr3_nt: TGTGCCAGCAGCCCCATCCCAACCGGGGAGCTGTTTTTT
cdr3_aa: CASSPIPTGELFF

cdr3_length: 15
d_call: .
v_call: TRBV11-1
clone_size: few
j_call: TRBJ2-1
cdr3_nt: TGTGCCAGCAGGCAACAGGGAGTCCGCAACAATGAGCAGTTCTTC
cdr3_aa: CASRQQGVRNNEQFF

cdr3_length: 12
d_call: .
v_call: TRBV28
clone_size: few
j_call: TRBJ2-2
cdr3_nt: TGTGCCACCCGACGGCCCACCGGGGAGCTGTTTTTT
cdr3_aa: CATRRPTGELFF

cdr3_length: 13
d_call: TRBD2
v_call: TRBV9
clone_size: many
j_call: TRBJ2-5
cdr3_nt: TGTGCCAGCACCCCGGGGGGGGAGGAGACCCAGTACTTC
cdr3_aa: CASTPGGEETQYF

cdr3_length: 14
d_call: .
v_call: TRBV7-2
clone_size: many
j_call: TRBJ2-3
cdr3_nt: TGTGCCAGCAGCTTAAGCGGGCCCACAGATACGCAGTATTTT
cdr3_aa: CASSLSGPTDTQYF

cdr3_length: 17
d_call: TRBD1
v_call: TRBV6-6
clone_size: many
j_call: TRBJ1-5
cdr3_nt: TGTGCCAGCAGTACTTCTTCCGGGACAGCTAGCAATCAGCCCCAGCATTTT
cdr3_aa: CASSTSSGTASNQPQHF

cdr3_length: 17
d_call: TRBD2
v_call: TRBV7-2
clone_size: few
j_call: TRBJ2-3
cdr3_nt: TGTGCCAGCAGCTTAGGGGCTAGCGGGATGAGCACAGATACGCAGTATTTT
cdr3_aa: CASSLGASGMSTDTQYF

cdr3_length: 13
d_call: .
v_call: TRBV11-1
clone_size: many
j_call: TRBJ2-7
cdr3_nt: TGTGCCAGCAGCTTAAGAAACTGGGGCGAGCAGTACTTC
cdr3_aa: CASSLRNWGEQYF

cdr3_length: 14
d_call: TRBD1
v_call: TRBV20-1
clone_size: many
j_call: TRBJ2-3
cdr3_nt: TGCAGTGCTAGACTTGGACAGGGGAAAGATACGCAGTATTTT
cdr3_aa: CSARLGQGKDTQYF